The present TCR beta chain was sequenced within a study of T-cell reconstitution after alpha-beta-depleted transplantation in children. Note on this clonotype: This may be a read error: a much more frequent sequence differs by one nucleotide.

The CDR3 totals 14 residues. Molecular barcoding with unique molecular identifiers was used for the TCRbeta library. TCRdb reprocessed the PCR reads via MiXCR and lists one record per CDR3 protein. The repertoire has approximately 300,000 distinct CDR3 sequences, around 10% of them found once; the top ten carry approximately 7%. V usage is TRBV12-3 or TRBV12-4 and J usage is TRBJ2-3; D gene unclear. The specimen was PBMCs, collected before TCRalphabeta/CD19-depleted stem cell transplant. The TCR originated in a boy in the first two years of life with acute myeloid leukemia, due to receive a stem cell transplant. The CDR3 reads CASSPPSNTDTQCF. DNA of the CDR3: TGTGCCAGCAGCCCCCCCAGCAACACAGATACGCAGTGTTTT.